This T cell receptor (beta chain) originates from a study of identifying expanded T cells in peripheral blood. In the case of this clone: Antigen: not known.

No infections or other immune events were documented during collection. The repertoire was sequenced with immunoSEQ multiplex PCR; TCRdb's copy has only in-frame clones and lacks some. The sample lists 110,000 or so clones, 88% occurring once. Study-wide results and caveats: Clone count variance between approximately two-week samples rose with total template count. Differentially abundant clones: 0.95 to 1.5 between replicates, about 17 at 2 to 3 weeks, 18 to 20 at four.

The CDR3 sequence is 16 residues long. Per the germline V gene, CDR1 is LNHDA and CDR2 is SQIVND (reference sequence). Trimming took 5 bases from V and 6 from J, leaving 23 bases between them. The chain couples TRBV19 to TRBJ2-7; tentatively, D is TRBD1 or TRBD2 (5 bases each). The source is a person between 18 and 75 years old in good health. Sequenced: blood. CDR3 amino acids: CASSPHSPKGPSEQYF. Here the CDR3 DNA reads TGTGCCAGTAGTCCCCACAGTCCGAAGGGACCTTCCGAGCAGTACTTC.